A single sample gave rise to the 30 T cell receptor beta chains below, sequenced in a study of blood T cell repertoires in COVID-19. Assay used: immunoSEQ multiplex PCR; TCRdb lists only in-frame clones, some missing. The sample consists of under 300,000 clones, nearly 90% of them appearing once. The source material was peripheral blood. These receptors were taken from an older woman with COVID-19, enrolled during active disease.

The chain is built from TRBV10-3 and TRBJ1-6; no firm D call. Trimming shortened V by 7 bases and J by 0 bases, and 4 bases separated the two germline ends. This CDR3 spans 13 amino acids. Per germline, CDR1 ENHRY and CDR2 SYGVKD. The CDR3 is CAITSSYNSPLHF. The CDR3 coding sequence is TGTGCCATCACGAGCTCCTATAATTCACCCCTCCACTTT.

The V call is TRBV5-4, the J call TRBJ2-5; D unclear. Germline CDR1 reads SGHNT; CDR2 reads YYREEE (reference sequence). V was cut by 4 bases and J by 5 bases, with 15 bases left in between. There are 14 residues in the CDR3. DNA for the CDR3: TGTGCCAGCAGCCCCACTGGAGTCGGGGAGACCCAGTACTTC. Its protein product is CASSPTGVGETQYF.

The rearrangement joins TRBV19 to TRBJ2-7; 9 bases are a match to TRBD1. Germline-derived CDR1 and CDR2 are LNHDA and SQIVND (reference sequence). The CDR3 totals 16 residues. After removal of 4 bases from V and 5 bases from J, the junction contained 12 bases not matched to a gene. The CDR3: CASSTQPGQGGHEQYF. The CDR3 DNA is TGTGCCAGTAGTACGCAGCCGGGACAGGGAGGCCACGAGCAGTACTTC.

The CDR3 sequence: CASSFGAGGSSGNTIYF. Here the CDR3 DNA reads TGTGCCAGCAGCTTTGGGGCGGGCGGGAGCTCTGGAAACACCATATATTTT. The chain uses TRBV7-9 and TRBJ1-3; TRBD1 is a possible D gene (5 bases). The CDR3 runs 17 residues. Trimming took off 3 bases at V and 0 bases at J, with 15 bases between the two ends. The V gene's germline CDR1 is SEHNR and CDR2 FQNEAQ (reference sequence).

This sequence joins TRBV3-1 (or the pseudogene TRBV3-2) and TRBJ1-1; maybe TRBD1 (6 bases). Trimming removed 3 bases from V and 0 bases from J, with 17 bases in between. The CDR3 totals 17 residues. Germline loops: CDR1 LGHDT, CDR2 YNNKEL (reference sequence). The CDR3 region is CASSHFRGSGMNTEAFF. The CDR3 nucleotides read TGTGCCAGCAGCCACTTCAGGGGATCCGGCATGAACACTGAAGCTTTCTTT.

The chain recombines TRBV27 with TRBJ2-1, with 8 bases lining up with TRBD1. This CDR3 comprises 15 residues. V shed 4 bases and J 7 bases; nucleotides not matched to a gene: 9. CDR1 and CDR2 from the germline V gene are MNHEY and SMNVEV (reference sequence). The CDR3 region has the DNA TGTGCCAGCAGTTATACCGGGACAGGCACAAATGAGCAGTTCTTC. Translation: CASSYTGTGTNEQFF.

The gene calls are TRBV4-1 and TRBJ1-1; TRBD1 agrees at 7 bases. The junction had 3 bases not matched to a gene; V was cut back by 1 base and J by 4 bases. In germline, CDR1 is MGHRA, CDR2 YSYEKL. The CDR3 runs 14 residues. In nucleotides, the CDR3 is TGCGCCAGCAGCCAAGTTCCAGGGGGCACTGAAGCTTTCTTT. Translating gives CASSQVPGGTEAFF.

The genes are TRBV5-4 and TRBJ2-5, with 8 bases identical to TRBD1. The CDR3 has 16 amino acids. CDR1 is SGHNT, CDR2 YYREEE, per germline (reference sequence). J lost 7 bases, V lost 4 bases, and 15 bases had no gene match. This CDR3 reads CASSASTGAPLGTQYF. CDR3 DNA: TGTGCCAGCAGCGCCTCGACAGGGGCCCCCTTGGGGACCCAGTACTTC.

In its sample, this clone was seen once. V and J are TRBV7-2 and TRBJ2-1, with TRBD2 identical over 9 bases. There are 15 residues in the CDR3. Trimming took 5 bases from V and 3 from J; bases not matched to a gene: 5. Germline V gives CDR1 SGHTA, CDR2 FQGNSA. In nucleotides, the CDR3 is TGTGCCAGCAGCCTTAGCGGGGGCGTCTACAATGAGCAGTTCTTC. Residues: CASSLSGGVYNEQFF.

This chain connects TRBV7-9 to TRBJ1-2; D is undetermined. V gave up 4 bases and J gave up 4 bases, with 10 bases separating them. The CDR3 runs to 13 residues. The germline V gene has CDR1 SEHNR and CDR2 FQNEAQ (reference sequence). The CDR3 is CASSSTQAYGYTF. DNA for the CDR3: TGTGCCAGCAGCTCAACCCAGGCCTATGGCTACACCTTC. Based on the CDR3 plus reference TRBV7-9 and TRBJ1-2, the full variable domain is DTGVSQNPRHKITKRGQNVTFRCDPISEHNRLYWYRQTLGQGPEFLTYFQNEAQLEKSRLLSDRFSAERPKGSFSTLEIQRTEQGDSAMYLCASSSTQAYGYTFGSGTRLTVV.

The rearrangement links TRBV7-8 to TRBJ2-1; 9 positions match TRBD2. In germline, CDR1 is SGHVS, CDR2 FQNEAQ. The CDR3 runs to 15 residues. The V segment lost 3 bases and the J segment 3 bases; nucleotides outside the gene matches: 3. DNA of the CDR3: TGTGCCAGCAGCTTCCTAGCGGGGAGCTACAATGAGCAGTTCTTC. Translating gives CASSFLAGSYNEQFF.

The chain has TRBV4-1 and TRBJ2-1, with 8 bases that match TRBD1. The CDR3 sequence is 12 residues long. Unmatched junction bases numbered 6, after V lost 4 bases and J lost 13 bases. Germline V gene lookup returns CDR1 MGHRA and CDR2 YSYEKL. The chain's CDR3 is CASSPDRERQFF. As DNA, the CDR3 is TGCGCCAGCAGCCCGGACAGGGAACGCCAGTTCTTC.

J is TRBJ1-2 and V is TRBV7-3; the match to TRBD1 covers 8 bases. The CDR3 sequence is 17 residues long. The J segment lost 4 bases and the V segment lost 1 base, leaving 11 bases of the junction unmatched. CDR1 and CDR2 from the germline V gene are SGHTA and FQGTGA. The CDR3 loop reads CASSLIIPRGRLYGYTF. CDR3 coding DNA: TGTGCCAGCAGCTTAATTATCCCCAGGGGGCGCCTCTATGGCTACACCTTC.

The sample holds a few counts of this clone. This chain uses TRBV3-1 (or the pseudogene TRBV3-2) with TRBJ1-5; unclear D gene. Trimming pared 1 base from V and 6 bases from J, leaving 7 bases between. CDR3 size: 13 residues. Germline V gene sequence: CDR1 LGHDT, CDR2 YNNKEL (reference sequence). The CDR3 bases are TGTGCCAGCAGCCAAGGTCGCGGTCAGCCCCAGCATTTT. It is translated as CASSQGRGQPQHF.

V is TRBV11-2 and J is TRBJ1-4, with 7 positions matching TRBD1. CDR1 and CDR2 from the germline V gene are SGHAT and FQNNGV. The CDR3 sequence is 15 residues long. The J segment lost 8 bases and the V segment lost 5 bases, leaving 11 bases of the junction unmatched. The DNA of the CDR3 is TGTGCCAGCAGCGTCATACGGGGACAGTCGGAAAAACTGTTTTTT. Amino acids: CASSVIRGQSEKLFF.

The V call is TRBV6-4, the J call TRBJ1-2, with D maybe TRBD1 (5 bases). With 3 bases removed from V and 2 bases from J, the gap between germline ends came to 10 bases. Germline V gene sequence: CDR1 MRHNA, CDR2 SNTAGT. The CDR3 length is 14 residues. CDR3 DNA sequence: TGTGCCAGCAGTGAGGGGCAACAGAACTATGGCTACACCTTC. Protein sequence: CASSEGQQNYGYTF.

V gene TRBV11-2 combines with J gene TRBJ2-3; 9 positions agree with TRBD2. Trimming at V came to 4 bases and at J to 2 bases, leaving 13 bases not matched to a gene. Germline lookup yields CDR1 SGHAT and CDR2 FQNNGV. There are 18 residues in the CDR3. As DNA, the CDR3 is TGTGCCAGCAGCTGGAGTTCTGGTAGCGGGGGCTACACAGATACGCAGTATTTT. This translates into CASSWSSGSGGYTDTQYF.

The J gene is TRBJ1-1, the V gene TRBV6-4; D is perhaps TRBD1 (5 bases). The germline gives CDR1 MRHNA, CDR2 SNTAGT. The germline V and J ends were trimmed by 6 bases and 5 bases, with 16 bases remaining between them. The CDR3 loop spans 14 amino acids. The CDR3 sequence is CASRRREGRTEAFF. The CDR3 nucleotides are TGTGCCAGCAGGCGCAGGGAGGGTCGGACTGAAGCTTTCTTT.

This clone was observed once. This sequence joins TRBV5-1 and TRBJ1-1; 7 bases line up with TRBD1. The CDR3 has 15 amino acids. The germline V gene encodes CDR1 SGHRS and CDR2 YFSETQ. The ends lost 4 bases at V and 1 base at J; junction bases unmatched: 7. The CDR3 reads CASSRDRPSNTEAFF. Written as DNA, the CDR3 is TGCGCCAGCAGCCGGGACAGACCGTCGAACACTGAAGCTTTCTTT.

This rearrangement joins TRBV5-1 to TRBJ2-1; 10 bases fit TRBD1. Germline trimming cut 4 bases from V and 0 bases from J; bases unmatched to any gene: 10. Germline CDR1 is SGHRS and CDR2 is YFSETQ. The CDR3 spans 18 residues. This CDR3 reads CASSSTGTGVVSYNEQFF. CDR3 bases: TGCGCCAGCAGCAGTACCGGGACAGGGGTCGTCTCCTACAATGAGCAGTTCTTC.

The V and J genes are TRBV7-9 and TRBJ2-1, with 14 bases that match TRBD2. J gave up 8 bases and V 1 base, and 7 bases lay outside the gene matches. Germline loops: CDR1 SEHNR, CDR2 FQNEAQ (reference sequence). The CDR3 totals 17 residues. CDR3 loop: CASSLGPGLAGGDEQFF. CDR3 coding DNA: TGTGCCAGCAGCTTAGGCCCTGGACTAGCGGGGGGCGATGAGCAGTTCTTC. Filled out from reference TRBV7-9 and TRBJ2-1, the complete variable domain reads DTGVSQNPRHKITKRGQNVTFRCDPISEHNRLYWYRQTLGQGPEFLTYFQNEAQLEKSRLLSDRFSAERPKGSFSTLEIQRTEQGDSAMYLCASSLGPGLAGGDEQFFGPGTRLTVL.

The genes are TRBV5-8 and TRBJ1-2; 9 positions agree with TRBD1. Germline V gene data show CDR1 as SGHTS and CDR2 as YDEGEE. CDR3 length equals 15 residues. V lost 4 bases, J lost 4 bases, and 8 bases stayed unmatched. In nucleotides, the CDR3 is TGTGCCAGCAGCCCTAAACAGGGGGCCGGCTATGGCTACACCTTC. Encoded protein: CASSPKQGAGYGYTF.

The J gene is TRBJ2-7, the V gene TRBV5-1; TRBD1 aligns across 12 bases. Germline CDR1 and CDR2: SGHRS and YFSETQ. The CDR3 has 15 amino acids. The J segment lost 5 bases and the V segment lost 4 bases, leaving 7 bases of the junction unmatched. This CDR3 is CASSKGQGALNEQYF. CDR3 coding DNA: TGCGCCAGCAGCAAGGGACAGGGGGCTCTGAACGAGCAGTACTTC.

In its sample, this clone was seen a few times. The chain links TRBV4-2 to TRBJ1-5; D gene uncertain. Germline CDR1 reads LGHNA; CDR2 reads YNFKEQ. The CDR3 sequence is 15 residues long. V lost 1 base and J lost 1, with 8 bases in between. The CDR3 DNA sequence: TGTGCCAGCAGCCAAGTCCCGGGAAGCAATCAGCCCCAGCATTTT. It translates to CASSQVPGSNQPQHF.

The rearrangement links TRBV6-5 to TRBJ1-2; perhaps TRBD1 as D (6 bases). The CDR3 is 14 amino acids. CDR1 MNHEY and CDR2 SVGAGI come from the germline V gene. V lost 6 bases and J 4 bases, leaving 15 bases between the germline ends. The chain's CDR3 is CASSQDDRSYGYTF. In nucleotides, the CDR3 is TGTGCCAGCAGCCAAGACGACAGGTCCTATGGCTACACCTTC.

The gene calls are TRBV10-3 and TRBJ1-1; 10 nucleotides match TRBD1. The V and J ends lost 6 bases and 8 bases, in that order; junction bases with no gene match: 12. Germline loops: CDR1 ENHRY, CDR2 SYGVKD. This CDR3 has 15 residues. CDR3 amino acids: CAISSPRTGGMEAFF. CDR3 bases: TGTGCCATCAGCTCCCCCCGGACAGGGGGAATGGAAGCTTTCTTT.

The genes are TRBV15 and TRBJ2-7, with a weak D call TRBD2 (5 bases). Germline V gene lookup returns CDR1 LNHNV and CDR2 YYDKDF (reference sequence). This CDR3 has 12 residues. The ends were cut back, 5 bases at V and 5 bases at J, with 10 bases in the middle. This chain's CDR3 is CATSRGVDEQYF. The DNA for the CDR3 is TGTGCCACCAGCCGGGGAGTAGACGAGCAGTACTTC.

The chain carries TRBV5-3 and TRBJ1-3, with 12 positions matching TRBD1. TRBV5-3 is placed among ORFs of uncertain function. V shed 3 bases and J 0 bases; nucleotides not matched to a gene: 19. The CDR3 is made up of 22 amino acids. The CDR3 nucleotides read TGTGCCAGAAGCTCAAAATCGACTCGGGACAGGGGGCTAAGGGGCTCTGGAAACACCATATATTTT. This encodes CARSSKSTRDRGLRGSGNTIYF.

The V and J genes are TRBV6-5 and TRBJ1-3; the D is unclear. V was clipped by 6 bases and J by 1 base, with 4 bases between them. Germline CDR1 and CDR2: MNHEY and SVGAGI. This CDR3 region has 12 residues. For the CDR3, the DNA is TGTGCCAGCAGCACTTCTGGAAACACCATATATTTT. Protein product: CASSTSGNTIYF.

The rearrangement links TRBV6-5 to TRBJ1-2, with 9 bases lining up with TRBD1. The CDR3 is made up of 13 amino acids. The V segment lost 7 bases and the J segment 3 bases; nucleotides outside the gene matches: 3. Germline values: CDR1 MNHEY, CDR2 SVGAGI. The CDR3 reads CASTRTGDYGYTF. Written as DNA, the CDR3 is TGTGCCAGCACCCGGACAGGGGACTATGGCTACACCTTC.